This T cell receptor beta chain was retrieved from a study of blood T cell repertoires in COVID-19. Assay used: immunoSEQ multiplex PCR; TCRdb lists only in-frame clones, some missing. The sample comprises under 500,000 clones, roughly 90% of which are singletons, and about 4.3% rests with the top ten. This CDR3 is 14 amino acids long. From germline, CDR1 is SQVTM and CDR2 ANQGSEA. V lost 0 bases and J 0 bases, leaving 6 bases between the germline ends. The chain carries TRBV29-1 and TRBJ2-1, with TRBD1 as a possible D gene (5 bases). Sequenced material: peripheral blood. The source is a young woman with acute or convalescent COVID-19. The CDR3 sequence is CSVEDRDSYNEQFF. CDR3 coding DNA: TGCAGCGTTGAAGACAGGGACTCCTACAATGAGCAGTTCTTC.